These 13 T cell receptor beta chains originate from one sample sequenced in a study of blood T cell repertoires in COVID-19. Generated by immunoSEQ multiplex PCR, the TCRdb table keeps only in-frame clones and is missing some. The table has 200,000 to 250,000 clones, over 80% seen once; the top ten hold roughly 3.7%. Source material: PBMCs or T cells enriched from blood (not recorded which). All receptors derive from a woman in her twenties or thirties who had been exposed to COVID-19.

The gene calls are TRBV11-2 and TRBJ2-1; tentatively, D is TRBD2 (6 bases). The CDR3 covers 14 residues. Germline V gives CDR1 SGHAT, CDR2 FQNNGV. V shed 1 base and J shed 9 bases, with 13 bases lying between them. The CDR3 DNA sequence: TGTGCCAGCAGCTTAGGGGTCGCGGGGAGTGAGCAGTTCTTC. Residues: CASSLGVAGSEQFF.

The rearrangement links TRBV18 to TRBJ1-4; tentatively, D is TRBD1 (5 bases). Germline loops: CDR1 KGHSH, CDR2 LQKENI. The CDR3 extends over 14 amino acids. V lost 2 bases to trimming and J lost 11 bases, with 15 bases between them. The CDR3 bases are TGTGCCAGCTCACCAAGCGGGCAGGGACGGAAACTGTTTTTT. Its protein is CASSPSGQGRKLFF.

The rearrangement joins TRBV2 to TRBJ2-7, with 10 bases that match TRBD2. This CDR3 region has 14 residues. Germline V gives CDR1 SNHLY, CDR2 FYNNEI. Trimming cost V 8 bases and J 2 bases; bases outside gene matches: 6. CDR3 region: CASSLAGPTYEQYF. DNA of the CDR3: TGTGCCAGCTCACTAGCGGGGCCAACCTACGAGCAGTACTTC.

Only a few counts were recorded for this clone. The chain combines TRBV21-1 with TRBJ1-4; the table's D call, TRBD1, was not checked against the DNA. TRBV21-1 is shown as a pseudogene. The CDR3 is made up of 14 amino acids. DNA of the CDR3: TGTGCCAGCAGCAAACAGGGGTTTCGGGAAAAACTGTTTTTT. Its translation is CASSKQGFREKLFF.

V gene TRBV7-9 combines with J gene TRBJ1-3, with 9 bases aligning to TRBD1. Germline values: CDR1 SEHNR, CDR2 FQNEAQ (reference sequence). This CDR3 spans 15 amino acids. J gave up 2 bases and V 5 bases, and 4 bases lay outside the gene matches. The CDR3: CASSQGTGPGNTIYF. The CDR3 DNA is TGTGCCAGCAGCCAAGGGACAGGGCCTGGAAACACCATATATTTT.

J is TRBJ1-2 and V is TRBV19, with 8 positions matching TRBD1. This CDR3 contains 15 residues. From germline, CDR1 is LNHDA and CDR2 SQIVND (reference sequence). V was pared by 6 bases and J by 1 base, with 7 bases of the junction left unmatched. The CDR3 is CASSGQGIFNYGYTF. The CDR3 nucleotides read TGTGCCAGTAGCGGACAGGGTATATTTAACTATGGCTACACCTTC. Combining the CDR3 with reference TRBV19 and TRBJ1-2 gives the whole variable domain DGGITQSPKYLFRKEGQNVTLSCEQNLNHDAMYWYRQDPGQGLRLIYYSQIVNDFQKGDIAEGYSVSREKKESFPLTVTSAQKNPTAFYLCASSGQGIFNYGYTFGSGTRLTVV.

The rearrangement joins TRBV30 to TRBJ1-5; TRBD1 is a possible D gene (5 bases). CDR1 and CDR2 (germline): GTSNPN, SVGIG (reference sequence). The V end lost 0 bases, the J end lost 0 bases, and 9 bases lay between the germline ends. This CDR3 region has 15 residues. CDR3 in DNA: TGTGCCTGGAGTGTCTCCAGGGATAGCAATCAGCCCCAGCATTTT. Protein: CAWSVSRDSNQPQHF.

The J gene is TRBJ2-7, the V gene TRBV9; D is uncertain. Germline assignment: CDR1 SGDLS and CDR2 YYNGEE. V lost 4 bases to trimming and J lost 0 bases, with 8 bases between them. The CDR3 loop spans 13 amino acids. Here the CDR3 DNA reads TGTGCCAGCAGCCCACATCCCTCCTACGAGCAGTACTTC. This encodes CASSPHPSYEQYF.

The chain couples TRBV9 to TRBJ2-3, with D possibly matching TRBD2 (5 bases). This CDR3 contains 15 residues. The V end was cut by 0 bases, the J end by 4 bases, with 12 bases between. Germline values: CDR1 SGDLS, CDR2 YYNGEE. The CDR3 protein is CASSVGRTGPDTQYF. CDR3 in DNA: TGTGCCAGCAGCGTAGGGAGGACGGGCCCAGATACGCAGTATTTT.

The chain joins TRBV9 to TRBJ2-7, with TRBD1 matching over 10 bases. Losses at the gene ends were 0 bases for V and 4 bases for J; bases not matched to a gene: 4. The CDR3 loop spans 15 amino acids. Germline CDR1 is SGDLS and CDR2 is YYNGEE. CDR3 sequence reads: CASSVGQGATYEQYF. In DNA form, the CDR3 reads TGTGCCAGCAGCGTAGGACAGGGGGCAACATACGAGCAGTACTTC. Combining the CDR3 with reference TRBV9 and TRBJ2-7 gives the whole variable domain DSGVTQTPKHLITATGQRVTLRCSPRSGDLSVYWYQQSLDQGLQFLIQYYNGEERAKGNILERFSAQQFPDLHSELNLSSLELGDSALYFCASSVGQGATYEQYFGPGTRLTVT.

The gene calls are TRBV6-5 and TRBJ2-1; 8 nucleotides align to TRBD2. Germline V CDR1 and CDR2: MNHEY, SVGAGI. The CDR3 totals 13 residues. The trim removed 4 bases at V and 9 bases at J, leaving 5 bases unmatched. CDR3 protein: CASSLNRGGEQFF. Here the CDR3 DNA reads TGTGCCAGCAGTTTAAACCGGGGGGGTGAGCAGTTCTTC.

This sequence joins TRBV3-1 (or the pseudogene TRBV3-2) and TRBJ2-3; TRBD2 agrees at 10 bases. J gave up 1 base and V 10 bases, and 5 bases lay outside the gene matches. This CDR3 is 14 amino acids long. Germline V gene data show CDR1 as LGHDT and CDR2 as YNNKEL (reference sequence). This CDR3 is CATRAGGRTDTQYF. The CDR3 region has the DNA TGTGCCACTCGAGCGGGAGGGCGCACAGATACGCAGTATTTT.

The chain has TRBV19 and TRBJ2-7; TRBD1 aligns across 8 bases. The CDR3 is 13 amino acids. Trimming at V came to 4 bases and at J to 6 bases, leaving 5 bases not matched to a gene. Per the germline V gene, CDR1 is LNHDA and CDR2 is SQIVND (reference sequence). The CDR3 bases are TGTGCCAGTAGTACGGACAGGGCTACCGAGCAGTACTTC. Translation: CASSTDRATEQYF. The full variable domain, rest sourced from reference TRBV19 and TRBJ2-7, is DGGITQSPKYLFRKEGQNVTLSCEQNLNHDAMYWYRQDPGQGLRLIYYSQIVNDFQKGDIAEGYSVSREKKESFPLTVTSAQKNPTAFYLCASSTDRATEQYFGPGTRLTVT.